Given below is one T cell receptor (beta chain) in context. The source of the sample is a study of T cell changes during pregnancy in multiple sclerosis. The ends were cut back, 3 bases at V and 4 bases at J, with 15 bases in the middle. CDR3 size: 14 residues. Germline V gives CDR1 SQVTM, CDR2 ANQGSEA. Sequenced by immunoSEQ multiplex PCR; TCRdb stores in-frame clones only, minus some. Among more than 75,000 clones, about 93% were seen once, and the ten largest hold 0.9% to 1.2%. This chain joins TRBV29-1 and TRBJ1-2, with TRBD1 as a possible D gene (6 bases). The sequenced sample was peripheral blood, obtained in the first trimester of pregnancy. The sequence was collected from a female donor with multiple sclerosis, enrolled in a pregnancy study. Written as DNA, the CDR3 is TGCAGCGTTGAGACGCCGGGACAAGGCTATGGCTACACCTTC. Its protein product is CSVETPGQGYGYTF. The whole variable domain, remainder taken from reference TRBV29-1 and TRBJ1-2, is SAVISQKPSRDICQRGTSLTIQCQVDSQVTMMFWYRQQPGQSLTLIATANQGSEATYESGFVIDKFPISRPNLTFSTLTVSNMSPEDSSIYLCSVETPGQGYGYTFGSGTRLTVV.